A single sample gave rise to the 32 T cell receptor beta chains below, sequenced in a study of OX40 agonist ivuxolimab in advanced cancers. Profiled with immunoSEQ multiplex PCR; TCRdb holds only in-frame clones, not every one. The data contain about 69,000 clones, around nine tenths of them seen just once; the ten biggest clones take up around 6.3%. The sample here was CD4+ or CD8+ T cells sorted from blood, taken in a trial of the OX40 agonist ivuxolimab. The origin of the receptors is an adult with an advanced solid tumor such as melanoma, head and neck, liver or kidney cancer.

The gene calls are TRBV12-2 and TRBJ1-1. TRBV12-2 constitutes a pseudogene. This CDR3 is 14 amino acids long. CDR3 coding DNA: TGTGCAAGTCGCTTTTTCGTTGAGAGGGTCTGGGCTTTCTTT. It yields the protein CASRFFVERVWAFF.

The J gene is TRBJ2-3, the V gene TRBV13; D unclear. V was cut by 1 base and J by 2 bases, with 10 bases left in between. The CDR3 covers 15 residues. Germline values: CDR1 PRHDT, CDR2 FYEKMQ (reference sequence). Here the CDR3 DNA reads TGTGCCAGCAGCTTAGCATCAGAAACCACAGATACGCAGTATTTT. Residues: CASSLASETTDTQYF.

Here the CDR3 DNA reads TGTGCCAGCAGTAACCCGGCGATCACCTACAATGAGCAGTTCTTC. Translated: CASSNPAITYNEQFF. The V gene is TRBV6-1, the J gene TRBJ2-1; D is undetermined. V was trimmed by 5 bases and J by 2 bases, leaving 13 bases between them. Germline V lookup: CDR1 MNHNS, CDR2 SASEGT. This CDR3 region has 15 residues.

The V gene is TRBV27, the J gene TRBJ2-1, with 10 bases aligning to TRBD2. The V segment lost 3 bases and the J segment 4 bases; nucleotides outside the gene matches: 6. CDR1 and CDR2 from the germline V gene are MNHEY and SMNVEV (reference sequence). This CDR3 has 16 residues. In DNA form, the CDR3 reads TGTGCCAGCAGTTTTCTAGTAGCGGGAGGATACAATGAGCAGTTCTTC. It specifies CASSFLVAGGYNEQFF.

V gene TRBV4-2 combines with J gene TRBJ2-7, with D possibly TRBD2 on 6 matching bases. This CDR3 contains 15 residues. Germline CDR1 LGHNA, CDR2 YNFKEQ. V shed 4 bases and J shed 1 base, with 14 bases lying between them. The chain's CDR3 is CASSLTDRGSYEQYF. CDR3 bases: TGTGCCAGCAGCCTCACCGACCGGGGGTCCTACGAGCAGTACTTC.

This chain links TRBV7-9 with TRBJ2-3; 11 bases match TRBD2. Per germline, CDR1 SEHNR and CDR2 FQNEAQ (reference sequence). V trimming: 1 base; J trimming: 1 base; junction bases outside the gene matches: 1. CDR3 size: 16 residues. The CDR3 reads CASSLVSGGGTDTQYF. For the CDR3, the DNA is TGTGCCAGCAGCTTAGTTAGCGGGGGGGGCACAGATACGCAGTATTTT.

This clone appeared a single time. The DNA for the CDR3 is TGTGCCAGCAGTTCCCGCGGGACACCATACGAGCAGTACTTC. This gives the protein CASSSRGTPYEQYF. The chain joins TRBV27 to TRBJ2-7; D might be TRBD1 or TRBD2, each matching 6 bases. V lost 4 bases and J 4 bases, leaving 14 bases between the germline ends. The CDR3 loop spans 14 amino acids. CDR1 and CDR2 from the germline V gene are MNHEY and SMNVEV (reference sequence).

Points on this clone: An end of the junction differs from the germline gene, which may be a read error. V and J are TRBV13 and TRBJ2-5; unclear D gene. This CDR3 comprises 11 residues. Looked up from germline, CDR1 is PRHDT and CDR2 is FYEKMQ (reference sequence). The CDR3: CASSFQGTQYF. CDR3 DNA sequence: TGTGCCAGCAGCTTTCAAGGGACCCAGTACTTC.

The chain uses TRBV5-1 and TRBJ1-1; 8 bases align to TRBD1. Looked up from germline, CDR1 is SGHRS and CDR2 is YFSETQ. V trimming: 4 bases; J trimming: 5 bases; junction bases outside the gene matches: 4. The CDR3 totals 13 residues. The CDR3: CASSRTGGTEAFF. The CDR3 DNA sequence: TGCGCCAGCAGCAGAACAGGGGGAACTGAAGCTTTCTTT. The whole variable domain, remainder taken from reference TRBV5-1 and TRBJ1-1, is KAGVTQTPRYLIKTRGQQVTLSCSPISGHRSVSWYQQTPGQGLQFLFEYFSETQRNKGNFPGRFSGRQFSNSRSEMNVSTLELGDSALYLCASSRTGGTEAFFGQGTRLTVV.

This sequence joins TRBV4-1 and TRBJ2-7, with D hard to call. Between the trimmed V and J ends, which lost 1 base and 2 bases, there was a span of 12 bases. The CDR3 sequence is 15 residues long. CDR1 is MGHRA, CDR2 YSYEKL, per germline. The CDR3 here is CASSQGNLLTYEQYF. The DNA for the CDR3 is TGCGCCAGCAGCCAAGGTAACTTACTTACCTACGAGCAGTACTTC.

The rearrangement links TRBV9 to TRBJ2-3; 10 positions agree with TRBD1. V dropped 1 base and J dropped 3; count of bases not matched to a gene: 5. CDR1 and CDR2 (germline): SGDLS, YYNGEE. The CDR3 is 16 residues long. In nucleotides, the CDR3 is TGTGCCAGCAGCGTATATCGACAGGGGGCTACAGATACGCAGTATTTT. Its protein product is CASSVYRQGATDTQYF.

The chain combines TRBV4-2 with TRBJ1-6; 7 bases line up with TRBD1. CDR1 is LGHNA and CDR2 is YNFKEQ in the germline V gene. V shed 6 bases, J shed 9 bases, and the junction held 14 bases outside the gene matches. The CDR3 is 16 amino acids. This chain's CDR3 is CASRDRTEGAPSPLHF. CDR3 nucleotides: TGTGCCAGCAGGGACAGGACGGAGGGGGCACCTTCACCCCTCCACTTT.

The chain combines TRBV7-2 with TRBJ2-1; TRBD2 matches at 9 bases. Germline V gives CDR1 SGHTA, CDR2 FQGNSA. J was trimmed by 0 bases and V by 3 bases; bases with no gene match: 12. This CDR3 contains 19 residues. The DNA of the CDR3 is TGTGCCAGCAGCTTGGGCCTAGCGGGGCCCCCCACCTCCTACAATGAGCAGTTCTTC. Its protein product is CASSLGLAGPPTSYNEQFF.

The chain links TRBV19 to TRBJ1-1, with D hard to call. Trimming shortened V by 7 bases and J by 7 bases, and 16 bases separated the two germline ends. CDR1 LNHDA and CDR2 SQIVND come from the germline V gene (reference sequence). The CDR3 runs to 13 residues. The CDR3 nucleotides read TGTGCCAGTATGGAAGGGTTTCAGGATGAAGCTTTCTTT. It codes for CASMEGFQDEAFF.

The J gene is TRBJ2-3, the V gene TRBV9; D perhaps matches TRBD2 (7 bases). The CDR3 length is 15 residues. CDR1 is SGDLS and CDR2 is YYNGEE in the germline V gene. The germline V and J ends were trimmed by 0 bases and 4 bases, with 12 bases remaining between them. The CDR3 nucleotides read TGTGCCAGCAGCGTAGGAGGGGGAGGGTCAGATACGCAGTATTTT. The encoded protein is CASSVGGGGSDTQYF.

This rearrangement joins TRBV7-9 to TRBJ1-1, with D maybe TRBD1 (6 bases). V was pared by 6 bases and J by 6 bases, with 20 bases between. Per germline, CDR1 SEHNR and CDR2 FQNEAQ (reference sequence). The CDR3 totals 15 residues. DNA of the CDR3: TGTGCCAGCAGTTCTGCAGAGACAGGTTTCTCTGAAGCTTTCTTT. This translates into CASSSAETGFSEAFF.

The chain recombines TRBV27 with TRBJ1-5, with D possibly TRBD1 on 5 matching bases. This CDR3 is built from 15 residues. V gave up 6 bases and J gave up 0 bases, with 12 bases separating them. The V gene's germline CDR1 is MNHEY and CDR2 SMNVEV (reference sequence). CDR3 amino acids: CASRLQAFSNQPQHF. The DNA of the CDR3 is TGTGCCAGCAGATTACAGGCGTTTAGCAATCAGCCCCAGCATTTT.

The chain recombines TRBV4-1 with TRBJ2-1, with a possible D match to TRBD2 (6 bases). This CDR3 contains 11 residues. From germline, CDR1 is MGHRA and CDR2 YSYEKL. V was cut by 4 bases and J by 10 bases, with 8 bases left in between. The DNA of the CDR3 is TGCGCCAGCAGCCGCGGACTAGAGCAGTTCTTC. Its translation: CASSRGLEQFF.

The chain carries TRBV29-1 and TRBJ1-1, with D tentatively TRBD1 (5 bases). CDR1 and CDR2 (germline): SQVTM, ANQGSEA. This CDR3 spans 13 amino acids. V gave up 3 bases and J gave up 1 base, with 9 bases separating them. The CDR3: CSVDDSRNTEAFF. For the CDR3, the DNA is TGCAGCGTTGACGACAGTCGGAACACTGAAGCTTTCTTT.

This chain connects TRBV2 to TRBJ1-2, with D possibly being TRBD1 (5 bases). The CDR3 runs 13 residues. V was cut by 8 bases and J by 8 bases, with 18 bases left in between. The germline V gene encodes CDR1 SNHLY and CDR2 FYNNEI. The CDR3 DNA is TGTGCCAGCTTCGCGAGCACCAGGGAAGGCTACACCTTC. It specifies CASFASTREGYTF. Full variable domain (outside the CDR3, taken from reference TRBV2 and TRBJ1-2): EPEVTQTPSHQVTQMGQEVILRCVPISNHLYFYWYRQILGQKVEFLVSFYNNEISEKSEIFDDQFSVERPDGSNFTLKIRSTKLEDSAMYFCASFASTREGYTFGSGTRLTVV.

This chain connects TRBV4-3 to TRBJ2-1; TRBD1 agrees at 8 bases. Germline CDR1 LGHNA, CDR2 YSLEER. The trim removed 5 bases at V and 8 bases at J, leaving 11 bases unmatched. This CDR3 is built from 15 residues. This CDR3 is CASSDGSGGADEQFF. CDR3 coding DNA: TGCGCCAGCAGCGATGGTTCAGGGGGCGCGGATGAGCAGTTCTTC.

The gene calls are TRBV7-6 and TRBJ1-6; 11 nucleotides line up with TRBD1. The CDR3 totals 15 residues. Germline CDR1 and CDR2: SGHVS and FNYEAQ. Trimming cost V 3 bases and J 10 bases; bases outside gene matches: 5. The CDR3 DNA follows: TGTGCCAGCAGCTTTGAAGGGACAGGGGGATCACCCCTCCACTTT. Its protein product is CASSFEGTGGSPLHF. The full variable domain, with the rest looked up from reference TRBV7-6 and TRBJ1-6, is GAGVSQSPRYKVTKRGQDVALRCDPISGHVSLYWYRQALGQGPEFLTYFNYEAQQDKSGLPNDRFSAERPEGSISTLTIQRTEQRDSAMYRCASSFEGTGGSPLHFGNGTRLTVT.

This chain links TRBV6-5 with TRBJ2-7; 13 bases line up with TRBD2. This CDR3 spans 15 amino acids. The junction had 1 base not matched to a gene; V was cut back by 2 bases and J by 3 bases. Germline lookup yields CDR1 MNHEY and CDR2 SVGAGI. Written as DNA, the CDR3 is TGTGCCAGCAGTTACGGGACTAGCGGGAACTACGAGCAGTACTTC. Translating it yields CASSYGTSGNYEQYF.

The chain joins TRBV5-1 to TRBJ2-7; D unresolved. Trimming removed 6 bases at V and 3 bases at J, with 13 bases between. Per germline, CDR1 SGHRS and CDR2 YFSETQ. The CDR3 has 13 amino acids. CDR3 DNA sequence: TGCGCCAGCAAGGTTGGAGATGACTACGAGCAGTACTTC. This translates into CASKVGDDYEQYF.

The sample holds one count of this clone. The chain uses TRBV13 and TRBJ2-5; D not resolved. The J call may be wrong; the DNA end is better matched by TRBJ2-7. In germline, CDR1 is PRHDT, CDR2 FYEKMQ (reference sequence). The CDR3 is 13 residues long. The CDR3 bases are TGTGCCAGCAGCCCCCCAAGTTCCTACGAGCAGTACTTC. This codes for CASSPPSSYEQYF.

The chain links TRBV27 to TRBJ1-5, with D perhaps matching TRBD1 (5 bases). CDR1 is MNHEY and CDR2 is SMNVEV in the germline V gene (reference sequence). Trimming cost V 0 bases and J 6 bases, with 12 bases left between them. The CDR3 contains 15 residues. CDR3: CASSLSPGPVQPQHF. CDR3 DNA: TGTGCCAGCAGTTTATCCCCGGGACCCGTTCAGCCCCAGCATTTT.

The CDR3 nucleotides are TGTGCCAGCAGCACCAATTGGGGGAACGAGCAGTACTTC. Translation gives CASSTNWGNEQYF. The genes are TRBV11-3 and TRBJ2-7, with D perhaps assigned TRBD1 or TRBD2 (5 bases each). CDR1 is SGHNT, CDR2 YENEEA, per germline. V gave up 5 bases and J gave up 5 bases, with 13 bases separating them. The CDR3 is 13 residues long. The full variable domain, completed using reference TRBV11-3 and TRBJ2-7, is EAGVVQSPRYKIIEKKQPVAFWCNPISGHNTLYWYLQNLGQGPELLIRYENEEAVDDSQLPKDRFSAERLKGVDSTLKIQPAELGDSAVYLCASSTNWGNEQYFGPGTRLTVT.

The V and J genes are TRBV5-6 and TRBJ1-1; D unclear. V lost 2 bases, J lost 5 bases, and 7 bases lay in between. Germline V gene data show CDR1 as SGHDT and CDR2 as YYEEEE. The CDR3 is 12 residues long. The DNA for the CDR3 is TGTGCCAGCAGCTTATCGGGAACTGAAGCTTTCTTT. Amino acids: CASSLSGTEAFF. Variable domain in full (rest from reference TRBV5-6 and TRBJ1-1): DAGVTQSPTHLIKTRGQQVTLRCSPKSGHDTVSWYQQALGQGPQFIFQYYEEEERQRGNFPDRFSGHQFPNYSSELNVNALLLGDSALYLCASSLSGTEAFFGQGTRLTVV.

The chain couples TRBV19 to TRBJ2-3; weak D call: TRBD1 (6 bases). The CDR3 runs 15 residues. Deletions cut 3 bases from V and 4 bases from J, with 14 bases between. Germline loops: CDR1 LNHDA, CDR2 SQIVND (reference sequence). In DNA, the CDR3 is TGTGCCAGTAGTATCCAACAGGGCTTCGCAGATACGCAGTATTTT. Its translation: CASSIQQGFADTQYF.

The CDR3 DNA reads TGTGCCAGCAGTTTTCGGGACAGTTCCCACGAGCAGTACTTC. Its protein product is CASSFRDSSHEQYF. The chain links TRBV27 to TRBJ2-7; TRBD1 matches at 7 bases. Per the germline V gene, CDR1 is MNHEY and CDR2 is SMNVEV (reference sequence). The CDR3 runs 14 residues. Germline trimming cut 3 bases from V and 5 bases from J; bases unmatched to any gene: 7.

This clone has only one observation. CDR3 nucleotides: TGTGCCAGCAGCGTATTACAGGGGAACACTGAAGCTTTCTTT. It codes for CASSVLQGNTEAFF. The chain has TRBV9 and TRBJ1-1, with D possibly being TRBD1 (6 bases). The germline V gene has CDR1 SGDLS and CDR2 YYNGEE. Between the trimmed V and J ends, which lost 1 base and 1 base, there was a span of 8 bases. The CDR3 runs to 14 residues.

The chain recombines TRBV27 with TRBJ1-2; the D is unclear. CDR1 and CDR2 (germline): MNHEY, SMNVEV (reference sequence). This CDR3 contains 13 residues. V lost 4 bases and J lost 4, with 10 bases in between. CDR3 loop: CASSSLPSYGYTF. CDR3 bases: TGTGCCAGCAGTTCCCTCCCCTCCTATGGCTACACCTTC.